This T cell receptor beta chain came from a study of blood T cell repertoires in COVID-19 (dated by TCRdb to 2018 to 2020). Background on the whole study: Samples covering the acute and convalescent phases of COVID-19 were provided by collaborators in the United States, Italy and Spain. The repertoires were made available in a free public database intended to serve as a resource for research on the immune response to SARS-CoV-2. Subjects who had been exposed to COVID-19, were actively infected with it, or had recovered from it provided the deeply sampled blood TCRbeta repertoires that made up the dataset. Samples came from the ongoing ImmuneRACE study (first 160 participants) plus 1,254 subjects from 6 global collaborators. The material from the prospective study consisted of cDNA or gDNA derived from T cells, B-cell-depleted T cells, or PBMCs. Where HLA class I and class II types were available, the types were taken from metadata supplied by the sample provider, not from assay-based typing. The sample metadata nearly always contained a de-identified subject ID, COVID-19 status, age in years and sex.

From the cysteine through the phenylalanine, the CDR3 covers 13 amino acids. The CDR3 DNA has 39 bases and is translated from base 1. The V and J ends are trimmed by 7 bases and 6 bases, leaving 16 bases between them. From the germline V gene, CDR1 is SGHRS and CDR2 is YFSETQ. TCRbeta CDR3 regions were amplified from genomic DNA by means of the immunoSEQ Assay, a bias-controlled multiplex PCR. As for the authors' bioinformatics: The number of nucleated cells in each sample was estimated by amplification of reference gene primers within the assay. To quantify the absolute abundance of each unique TCRbeta CDR3 rearrangement, sequence reads were collapsed and filtered. For each sample, productive Simpson clonality was calculated as the square root of Simpson's diversity index across productive rearrangements. TCRdb re-hosts the immuneACCESS table, in-frame sequences only. Its copies lack some clones; in the studies checked, an unresolved V gene accounts for under half of them, and the cause for the rest is not known. D and trimming come from the DNA, and the V and J calls and clone size come from that table. Here the sample has 150,000 or so clones; over 80% occur a single time. Of the sample, approximately 6.1% is held by the ten largest clones.

The research as a whole found: Clinical and demographic metadata were provided uncurated, with the amount varying by source and participant.

Notes on this clone: Its antigen is currently not known. No base quality information exists; no much larger clone differs at one position.

Whole blood was collected in K2EDTA tubes by collaborating institutions according to the institutions' own protocols. For TCRbeta analysis, collaborators shipped samples as frozen whole blood, isolated PBMCs, or DNA extracted from either of those sample types. Recombination linked TRBV5-1 to TRBJ1-1; the D segment could be TRBD1, given 6 matching bases. This sequence originates from an elderly man with acute or convalescent COVID-19. Input material: peripheral blood. The CDR3 region: CASSGDPTAEAFF. In nucleotides, the sequence is TGCGCCAGCTCAGGGGACCCGACGGCTGAAGCTTTCTTT. The CDR3 plus the reference TRBV5-1 and TRBJ1-1 genes for the other parts give the full variable domain: KAGVTQTPRYLIKTRGQQVTLSCSPISGHRSVSWYQQTPGQGLQFLFEYFSETQRNKGNFPGRFSGRQFSNSRSEMNVSTLELGDSALYLCASSGDPTAEAFFGQGTRLTVV.